This T cell receptor (beta chain) emerged from a study of blood T cell repertoires in COVID-19. About the research overall: From the United States, Italy and Spain came samples of acute and convalescent COVID-19.

The CDR3 consists of 15 residues. Trimming removed 1 base from V and 2 bases from J, with 12 bases in between. From germline, CDR1 is SGHRS and CDR2 YFSETQ. The protocol was immunoSEQ multiplex PCR, while the TCRdb copy is restricted to in-frame clones and leaves out a portion. The sample includes hundreds of thousands of clones, around 90% of them seen just once. Recruits, aged roughly 18 to 95 years, lived in 24 US areas. Resolution of symptoms, clearance, or two negative PCRs was present in recovered Cohort 3 donors. This clone was seen at least ten times. V is TRBV5-1 and J is TRBJ2-5; perhaps TRBD2 as D (5 bases). Sequencing used PBMCs or T cells enriched from blood (not recorded which). This receptor was identified in a woman younger than 30 who had recovered from COVID-19. The CDR3 bases are TGCGCCAGCAGCTTGCTAGCTGGTTTTCAAGAGACCCAGTACTTC. As protein: CASSLLAGFQETQYF.